Shown below are 14 T cell receptor beta chains from a single sample sequenced in a study of cytomegalovirus exposure and HLA in healthy donors. Both 60 Vbeta primers and 13 Jbeta primers went into the PCR. Clones were read by immunoSEQ multiplex PCR, and TCRdb kept only the in-frame ones, dropping some. The table has around 130,000 clones, around 67% seen once. Sequenced sample: PBMCs. The receptors originated from a woman in her thirties or forties in good health and CMV-seropositive.

The chain uses TRBV18 and TRBJ2-3; D uncertain. The CDR3 loop spans 14 amino acids. Per germline, CDR1 KGHSH and CDR2 LQKENI. V was shortened by 3 bases and J by 6 bases, with 13 bases between the two germline ends. The CDR3, as DNA: TGTGCCAGCTCACCGAGACTCGATAGCGATACGCAGTATTTT. Its translation is CASSPRLDSDTQYF.

The chain employs TRBV28 and TRBJ1-2; 7 positions agree with TRBD1. CDR3 size: 15 residues. Trimming removed 6 bases from V and 1 base from J; junction bases left unmatched: 8. Per the germline V gene, CDR1 is MDHEN and CDR2 is SYDVKM. The CDR3 loop is CASSQRQGINYGYTF. The CDR3 coding sequence is TGTGCCAGCAGCCAGAGACAGGGAATTAACTATGGCTACACCTTC.

The chain joins TRBV7-2 to TRBJ2-3, with 8 bases matching TRBD1. V gave up 5 bases and J gave up 4 bases; unmatched junction bases: 11. This CDR3 is 16 amino acids long. The germline V gene encodes CDR1 SGHTA and CDR2 FQGNSA. CDR3 loop: CASSQDRAKGADTQYF. The CDR3, as DNA: TGTGCCAGCAGCCAGGACAGGGCGAAAGGTGCAGATACGCAGTATTTT.

The genes are TRBV7-8 and TRBJ2-5; TRBD2 might be the D (6 bases). Germline CDR1 reads SGHVS; CDR2 reads FQNEAQ. V shed 3 bases and J shed 2 bases, with 13 bases lying between them. CDR3 size: 15 residues. The DNA for the CDR3 is TGTGCCAGCAGCTTCGGAGGGGCGGGGCAAGAGACCCAGTACTTC. Protein sequence: CASSFGGAGQETQYF.

The table lists this clone with a few counts. The chain recombines TRBV5-6 with TRBJ2-5; 8 bases match TRBD2. This CDR3 contains 15 residues. Germline V gene sequence: CDR1 SGHDT, CDR2 YYEEEE. J was trimmed by 5 bases and V by 6 bases; bases with no gene match: 12. As DNA, the CDR3 is TGTGCCAGCAACCCCCGGGGGGGAAGGTACGAGACCCAGTACTTC. Protein product: CASNPRGGRYETQYF. Based on the CDR3 plus reference TRBV5-6 and TRBJ2-5, the full variable domain is DAGVTQSPTHLIKTRGQQVTLRCSPKSGHDTVSWYQQALGQGPQFIFQYYEEEERQRGNFPDRFSGHQFPNYSSELNVNALLLGDSALYLCASNPRGGRYETQYFGPGTRLLVL.

The V and J genes are TRBV7-7 and TRBJ1-1; D is possibly TRBD1 (6 bases). V dropped 5 bases and J dropped 6 bases, with 13 bases sitting between them. The CDR3 contains 13 residues. Germline assignment: CDR1 SSHAT and CDR2 FNYEAQ (reference sequence). The CDR3 DNA reads TGTGCCAGCAGCCGCGGGGGGGGCTCTGAAGCTTTCTTT. It encodes CASSRGGGSEAFF.

CDR3 region: CASSLFFVQDTQYF. CDR3 nucleotides: TGTGCCAGTAGCCTTTTTTTTGTACAAGATACGCAGTATTTT. The rearrangement links TRBV19 to TRBJ2-3; D remains unclear. Deletions cut 6 bases from V and 5 bases from J, with 15 bases between. Germline CDR1 and CDR2: LNHDA and SQIVND (reference sequence). The CDR3 runs to 14 residues.

V usage is TRBV2 and J usage is TRBJ2-5; D is ambiguous. Trimming shortened V by 6 bases and J by 2 bases, and 10 bases separated the two germline ends. Germline V gene sequence: CDR1 SNHLY, CDR2 FYNNEI. CDR3 length equals 13 residues. CDR3 region: CASSGESQETQYF. The CDR3 DNA is TGTGCCAGCAGCGGTGAGAGTCAAGAGACCCAGTACTTC.

This chain uses TRBV28 with TRBJ1-6, with 9 bases lining up with TRBD1. Germline CDR1 reads MDHEN; CDR2 reads SYDVKM. J lost 9 bases, V lost 3 bases, and 9 bases had no gene match. The CDR3 covers 16 residues. The CDR3, as DNA: TGTGCCAGCAGTTTCTCGGAGGGGACAGGGTTTTCACCCCTCCACTTT. This translates into CASSFSEGTGFSPLHF.

This rearrangement joins TRBV9 to TRBJ1-2; 11 bases are a match to TRBD1. V lost 3 bases to trimming and J lost 5 bases; unmatched junction nucleotides: 9. Looked up from germline, CDR1 is SGDLS and CDR2 is YYNGEE. This CDR3 has 16 amino acids. Here the CDR3 DNA reads TGTGCCAGCAGCGCACAGTGGACAGGGGGCTTTTATGGCTACACCTTC. Translated: CASSAQWTGGFYGYTF. The whole variable domain, filled in from reference TRBV9 and TRBJ1-2, reads DSGVTQTPKHLITATGQRVTLRCSPRSGDLSVYWYQQSLDQGLQFLIQYYNGEERAKGNILERFSAQQFPDLHSELNLSSLELGDSALYFCASSAQWTGGFYGYTFGSGTRLTVV.

As to this clone: The junction shows a germline mismatch at one end, possibly a read error. The genes are TRBV5-1 and TRBJ2-5, with TRBD1 identical over 8 bases. The DNA end favors TRBJ2-7, so the J call may be wrong. The CDR3 is made up of 16 amino acids. Germline CDR1 and CDR2: SGHRS and YFSETQ. CDR3 sequence: CASNLPSRGLTYEQYF. The CDR3 DNA is TGCGCCAGCAACTTGCCCTCCAGGGGGCTCACCTACGAGCAGTACTTC.

A few counts support this clone. The J gene is TRBJ2-3, the V gene TRBV5-5, with D possibly TRBD1 on 6 matching bases. The length of the CDR3 is 17 residues. Looked up from germline, CDR1 is SGHKS and CDR2 is YYEKEE (reference sequence). V gave up 0 bases and J gave up 4 bases, with 18 bases separating them. CDR3 bases: TGTGCCAGCAGCTTGGGGGCAGGGGCAGGAAGGGCAGATACGCAGTATTTT. This encodes CASSLGAGAGRADTQYF.

The chain combines TRBV6-4 with TRBJ2-7, with 12 bases that match TRBD1. V lost 0 bases to trimming and J lost 7 bases; unmatched junction nucleotides: 28. CDR1 is MRHNA and CDR2 is SNTAGT in the germline V gene. The CDR3 runs 23 residues. CDR3 region: CASSDSYPPRDSGTGGAWWEQYF. The CDR3 nucleotides read TGTGCCAGCAGTGACTCCTATCCTCCCCGGGATTCCGGGACAGGGGGCGCATGGTGGGAGCAGTACTTC.

The chain carries TRBV21-1 and TRBJ2-1; TRBD2 is the table's D call, not checked against the DNA. TRBV21-1 is assigned pseudogene status. The length of the CDR3 is 22 residues. The DNA for the CDR3 is TGTGCCAGCAGCAAACATTCGCCGGGACTAGCGGGAGTATTGGCCAGGTACAATGAGCAGTTCTTC. It yields the protein CASSKHSPGLAGVLARYNEQFF.